These T cell receptor beta chains were read from a single sample in a study of cytomegalovirus exposure and HLA in healthy donors. Sequencing used immunoSEQ multiplex PCR; TCRdb keeps in-frame clones, though not all of them. The table has some 84,000 clones, roughly 93% seen once. The specimen sequenced was PBMCs. The receptors shown here come from a man under 40 in good health and CMV-seronegative. The CDR3 runs from the conserved cysteine through the conserved F or W. A D gene is named only where the DNA matches it firmly. Not all rows give a size; the values are once, few, many and, for expanded clones, a class.

V	J	D	size	CDR3	DNA
TRBV6-1	TRBJ2-5	TRBD1	-	CASSETGQGWETQYF	TGTGCCAGCAGTGAAACGGGACAGGGGTGGGAGACCCAGTACTTC
TRBV2	TRBJ2-7	-	-	CASLNQGYEQYF	TGTGCCAGCCTAAATCAGGGGTACGAGCAGTACTTC
TRBV7-2	TRBJ1-1	-	once	CASSPPPPGALNTEAFF	TGTGCCAGCAGCCCACCACCTCCAGGGGCCCTGAACACTGAAGCTTTCTTT
TRBV6-5	TRBJ1-2	-	-	CARSYRKDNYGYTF	TGTGCCAGGTCATACAGGAAAGACAACTATGGCTACACCTTC
TRBV5-1	TRBJ2-5	-	-	CASSSTGNNQETQYF	TGCGCCAGCAGCTCCACAGGTAACAACCAAGAGACCCAGTACTTC
TRBV11-2	TRBJ2-5	TRBD1	-	CASSWRQGLAETQYF	TGTGCCAGCAGCTGGCGACAGGGGCTAGCGGAGACCCAGTACTTC
TRBV29-1	TRBJ2-2	TRBD1	once	CSVAWTGGNTGELFF	TGCAGCGTTGCCTGGACAGGGGGGAACACCGGGGAGCTGTTTTTT
TRBV18	TRBJ2-7	TRBD2	-	CASSGGLAGSYEQYF	TGTGCCTCGTCCGGGGGACTAGCGGGATCCTACGAGCAGTACTTC
TRBV11-2	TRBJ2-1	TRBD1	-	CASSLNTGESSYNEQFF	TGTGCCAGCAGCTTAAACACAGGGGAAAGCTCCTACAATGAGCAGTTCTTC
TRBV28	TRBJ2-5	-	-	CASSQPRTSRGGETQYF	TGTGCCAGCAGTCAACCTAGGACCTCTCGGGGTGGAGAGACCCAGTACTTC
TRBV2	TRBJ2-2	-	-	CASSEVRRGTGELFF	TGTGCCAGCAGTGAAGTACGTCGGGGAACCGGGGAGCTGTTTTTT
TRBV7-6	TRBJ2-2	TRBD2	-	CASSTGLADNTGELFF	TGTGCCAGCAGCACGGGACTAGCGGATAACACCGGGGAGCTGTTTTTT
TRBV5-1	TRBJ2-7	TRBD1	-	CASRPRDRGHYEQYF	TGCGCCAGCAGGCCTAGGGACAGGGGGCACTACGAGCAGTACTTC
TRBV11-2	TRBJ2-1	TRBD1	-	CASSLNRGNEQFF	TGTGCCAGCAGCTTAAACAGGGGCAATGAGCAGTTCTTC
TRBV6-5	TRBJ2-3	TRBD2	-	CASSYGTGGGADTQYF	TGTGCCAGCAGTTACGGAACGGGAGGAGGGGCAGATACGCAGTATTTT
TRBV6-4	TRBJ2-3	TRBD1	-	CASSQDRAPDTQYF	TGTGCCAGCAGTCAGGACAGGGCCCCGGATACGCAGTATTTT
TRBV7-2	TRBJ1-3	TRBD1	-	CASSTGQAHSGNTIYF	TGTGCCAGCAGCACCGGACAGGCCCACTCTGGAAACACCATATATTTT
TRBV5-1	TRBJ2-3	-	-	CASSLGQTQDTQYF	TGCGCCAGCAGCTTGGGACAGACACAAGATACGCAGTATTTT
TRBV19	TRBJ2-1	TRBD2	-	CASSIGERGAYEQFF	TGTGCCAGTAGTATAGGCGAGCGGGGGGCATATGAGCAGTTCTTC
TRBV7-9	TRBJ2-5	-	-	CASSLAASRETQYF	TGTGCCAGCAGCTTAGCGGCCAGTCGAGAGACCCAGTACTTC